The present TCR beta chain was sequenced within a study of T cell repertoires in cytomegalovirus infection. Study-level background: It can be stated that public TCR beta signatures indicated CMV infection as well as a matching HLA type.

MiXCR, run by TCRdb on the reads, gives a single entry per CDR3 protein. Of 150,000 to 200,000 distinct CDR3 sequences in the sample, 28% were seen once. General observations from the study: Across the ex vivo response, the dominant clonotypes were HLA-C-restricted CMV-specific TCR beta clonotypes. Individuals carrying CMV plus the relevant HLA were identified by cumulative frequency of public TCR beta families.

This clonotype was picked up a small number of times. Antigen specificity is unknown. Trimming cost V 5 bases and J 8 bases, with 22 bases left between them. This CDR3 spans 16 amino acids. This rearrangement joins TRBV12-3 or TRBV12-4 to TRBJ2-1; D may be TRBD1 (6 bases). The specimen sequenced was PBMCs. This clonotype was sampled from a human donor in good health (CMV status not recorded). Some clones in this sample may be carry-over from other donors' samples. The DNA for the CDR3 is TGTGCCAGCAGTGGGGCCTCAGACAGGACGTCGGATGAGCAGTTCTTC. Translating gives CASSGASDRTSDEQFF.